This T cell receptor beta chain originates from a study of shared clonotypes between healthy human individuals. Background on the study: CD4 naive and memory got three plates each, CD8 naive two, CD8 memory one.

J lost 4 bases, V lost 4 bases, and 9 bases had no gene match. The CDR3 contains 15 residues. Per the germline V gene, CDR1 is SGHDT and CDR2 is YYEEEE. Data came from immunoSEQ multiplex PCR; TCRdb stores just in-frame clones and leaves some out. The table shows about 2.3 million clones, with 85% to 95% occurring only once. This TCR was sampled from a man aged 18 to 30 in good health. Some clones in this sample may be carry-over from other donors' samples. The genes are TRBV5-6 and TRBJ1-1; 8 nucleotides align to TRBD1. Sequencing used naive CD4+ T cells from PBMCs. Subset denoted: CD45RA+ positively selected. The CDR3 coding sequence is TGTGCCAGCAGCCTCGGACAGGGAAGGAGCACTGAAGCTTTCTTT. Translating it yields CASSLGQGRSTEAFF.